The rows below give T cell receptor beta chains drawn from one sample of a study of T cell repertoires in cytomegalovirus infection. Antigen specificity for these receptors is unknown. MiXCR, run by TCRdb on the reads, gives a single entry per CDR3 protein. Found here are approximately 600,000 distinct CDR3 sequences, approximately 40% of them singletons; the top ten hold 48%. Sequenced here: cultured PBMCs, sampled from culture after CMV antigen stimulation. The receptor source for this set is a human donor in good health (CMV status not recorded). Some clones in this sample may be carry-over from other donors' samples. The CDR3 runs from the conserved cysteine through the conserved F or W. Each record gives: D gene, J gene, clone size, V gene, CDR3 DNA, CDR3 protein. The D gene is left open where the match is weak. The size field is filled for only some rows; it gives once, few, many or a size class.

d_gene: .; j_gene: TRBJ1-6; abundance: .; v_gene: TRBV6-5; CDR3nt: TGTGCCAGCAGTCTGAACCCAGGGAGCGCTTCACCCCTCCACTTT; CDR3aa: CASSLNPGSASPLHF
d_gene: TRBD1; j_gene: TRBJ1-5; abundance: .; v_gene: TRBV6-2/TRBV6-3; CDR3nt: TGTGCCAGCAGTTACGTGTCAGGGGGCGATCAGCCCCAGCATTTT; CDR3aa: CASSYVSGGDQPQHF
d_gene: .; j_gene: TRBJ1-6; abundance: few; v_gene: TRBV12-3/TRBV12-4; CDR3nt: TGTGCCAGCAGTTTCCAGGGTGGGGATTCACCCCTCCACTTT; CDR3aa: CASSFQGGDSPLHF
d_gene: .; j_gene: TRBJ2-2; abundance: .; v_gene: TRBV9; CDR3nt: TGTGCCAGCAGCGTAGAATCATACGGCGGGGAGCTGTTTTTT; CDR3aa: CASSVESYGGELFF
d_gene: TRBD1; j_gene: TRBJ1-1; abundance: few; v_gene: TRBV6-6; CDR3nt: TGTGCCAGCAGTTCCAGGACAGGGAGGACTGAAGCTTTCTTT; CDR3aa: CASSSRTGRTEAFF
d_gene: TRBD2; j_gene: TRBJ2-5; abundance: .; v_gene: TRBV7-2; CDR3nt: TGTGCCAGCAGCTTGGGACTAGCGGGAGAGGGGTCCCAGTACTTC; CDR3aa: CASSLGLAGEGSQYF
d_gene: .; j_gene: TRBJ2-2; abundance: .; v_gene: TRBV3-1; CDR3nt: TGTGCCAGCAGCCCCCGACCCCTAAGTCAGGTCGGCGGGGAGCTGTTTTTT; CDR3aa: CASSPRPLSQVGGELFF
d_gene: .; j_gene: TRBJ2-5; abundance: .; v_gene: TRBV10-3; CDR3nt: TGTGCCATCAGTGAGCTTACTTCCCAAGAGACCCAGTACTTC; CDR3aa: CAISELTSQETQYF
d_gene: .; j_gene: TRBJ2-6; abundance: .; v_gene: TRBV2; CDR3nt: TGTGCCAGCAATCCTGGGGCCAACGTCCTGACTTTC; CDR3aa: CASNPGANVLTF
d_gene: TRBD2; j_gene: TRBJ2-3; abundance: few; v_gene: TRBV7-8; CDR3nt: TGTGCCACGGCACTAGCGGGGGGGAAGAATACAGATACGCAGTATTTT; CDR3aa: CATALAGGKNTDTQYF
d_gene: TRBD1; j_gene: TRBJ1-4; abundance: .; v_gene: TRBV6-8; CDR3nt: TGTGCCAGCAGTTCCCAGGGGACAGACTTTGCAACTAATGAAAAACTGTTTTTT; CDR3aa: CASSSQGTDFATNEKLFF
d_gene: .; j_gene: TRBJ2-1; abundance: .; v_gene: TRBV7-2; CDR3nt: TGTGCCAGCAGTCCAAGCCTCCGCGGTAGCAATGAGCAGTTCTTC; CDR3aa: CASSPSLRGSNEQFF
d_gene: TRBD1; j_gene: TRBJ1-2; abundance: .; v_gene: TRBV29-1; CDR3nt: TGCAGCGTGACAGGGACCTATGGCTACACCTTC; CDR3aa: CSVTGTYGYTF
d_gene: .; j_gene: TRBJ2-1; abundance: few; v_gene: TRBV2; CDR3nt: TGTGCCAGCAGTGAGTCTCGTGGTGGCAATGAGCAGTTCTTC; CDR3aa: CASSESRGGNEQFF
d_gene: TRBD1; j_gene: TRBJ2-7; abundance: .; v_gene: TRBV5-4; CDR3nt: TGTGCCAGCAGCCCAGGGGGCCCAATCTCCTACGAGCAGTACTTC; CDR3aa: CASSPGGPISYEQYF
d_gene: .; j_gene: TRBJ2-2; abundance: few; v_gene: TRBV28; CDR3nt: TGTGCCAGCAGTCCCCTTACCGGGGAGCTGTTTTTT; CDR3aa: CASSPLTGELFF
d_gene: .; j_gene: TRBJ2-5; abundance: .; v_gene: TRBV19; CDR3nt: TGTGCCAGTAGTATAGGGGGCCCAGAGACCCAGTACTTC; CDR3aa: CASSIGGPETQYF
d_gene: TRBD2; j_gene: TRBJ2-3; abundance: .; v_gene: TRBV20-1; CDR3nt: TGCAGTGGGGGGTCGGTAGCGGGAAGAACAGATACGCAGTATTTT; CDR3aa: CSGGSVAGRTDTQYF
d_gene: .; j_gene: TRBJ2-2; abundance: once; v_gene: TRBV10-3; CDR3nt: TGTGCCATCAGTGAGGGAACCACGACCGGGGAGCTGTTTTTT; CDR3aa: CAISEGTTTGELFF
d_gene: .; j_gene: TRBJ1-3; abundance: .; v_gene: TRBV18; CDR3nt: TGTGCCAGCTCACCACCGTCCGGGGACTCTGGAAACACCATATATTTT; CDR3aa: CASSPPSGDSGNTIYF
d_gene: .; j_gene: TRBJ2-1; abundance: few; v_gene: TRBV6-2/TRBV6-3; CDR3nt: TGTGCCAGCAGTTACTCGTATGTTAGTTCCTACAATGAGCAGTTCTTC; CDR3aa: CASSYSYVSSYNEQFF
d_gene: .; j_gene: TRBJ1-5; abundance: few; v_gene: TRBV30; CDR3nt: TGTGCCTGGAGTGTGGGGGGAAATCAGCCCCAGCATTTT; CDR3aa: CAWSVGGNQPQHF
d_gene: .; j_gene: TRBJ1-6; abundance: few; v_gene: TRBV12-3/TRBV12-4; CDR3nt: TGTGCCAGCAGCCTCGGGTCGGTGGATTCACCCCTCCACTTT; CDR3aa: CASSLGSVDSPLHF
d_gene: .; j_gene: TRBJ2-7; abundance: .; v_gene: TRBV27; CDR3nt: TGTGCCAGCAGTTTTGTACAGGGTTACAACGAGCAGTACTTC; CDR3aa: CASSFVQGYNEQYF
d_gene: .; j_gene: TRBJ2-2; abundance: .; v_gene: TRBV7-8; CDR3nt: TGTGCCAGCCCCGAGGGAGCTACGAACACCGGGGAGCTGTTTTTT; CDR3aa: CASPEGATNTGELFF
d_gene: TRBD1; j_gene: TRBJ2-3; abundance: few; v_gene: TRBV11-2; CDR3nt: TGTGCCAGCAGCAAAGAGAAGACAGGGATAATGACAGATACGCAGTATTTT; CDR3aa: CASSKEKTGIMTDTQYF
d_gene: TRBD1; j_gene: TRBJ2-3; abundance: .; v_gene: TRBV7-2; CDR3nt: TGTGCCAGCAGCTTAGGCAGGGGGATAGATACGCAGTATTTT; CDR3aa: CASSLGRGIDTQYF
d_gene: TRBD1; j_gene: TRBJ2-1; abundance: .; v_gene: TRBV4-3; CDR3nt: TGCGCCAGCAGCCAGACAGGGGGGGGCTACAATGAGCAGTTCTTC; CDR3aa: CASSQTGGGYNEQFF
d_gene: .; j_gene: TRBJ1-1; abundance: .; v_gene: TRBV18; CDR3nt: TGTGCCAGCTCAAACAGGTTGGCTGAAGCTTTCTTT; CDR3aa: CASSNRLAEAFF
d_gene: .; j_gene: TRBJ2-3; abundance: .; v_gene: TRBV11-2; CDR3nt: TGTGCCAGCAGCCCCGGTGAAGATACGCAGTATTTT; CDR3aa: CASSPGEDTQYF
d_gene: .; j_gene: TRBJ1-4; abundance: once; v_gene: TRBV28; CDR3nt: TGTGCCAGCAGCCTACAGGGAGTATATAATGAAAAACTGTTTTTT; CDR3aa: CASSLQGVYNEKLFF
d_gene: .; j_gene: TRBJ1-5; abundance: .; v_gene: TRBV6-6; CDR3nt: TGTGCCAGCAGTTACTCGGACTGGCGGCCCCAGCATTTT; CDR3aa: CASSYSDWRPQHF
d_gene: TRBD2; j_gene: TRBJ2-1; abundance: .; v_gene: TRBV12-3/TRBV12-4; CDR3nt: TGTGCCGGCAGTAAACCCAGGACTAGCGGGAGGTCCAATGAGCAGTTCTTC; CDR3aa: CAGSKPRTSGRSNEQFF
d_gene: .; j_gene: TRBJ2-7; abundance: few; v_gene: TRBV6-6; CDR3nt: TGTGCCAGCAGTGATTTCGAAAAGGACGGCTACGAGCAGTACTTC; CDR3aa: CASSDFEKDGYEQYF
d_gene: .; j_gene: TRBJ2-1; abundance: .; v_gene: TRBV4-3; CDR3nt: TGCGCCAGCAGCCAAGTGGGATCAGGGAACAATGAGCAGTTCTTC; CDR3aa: CASSQVGSGNNEQFF
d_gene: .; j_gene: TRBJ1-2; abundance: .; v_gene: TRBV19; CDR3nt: TGTGCCAGTAGGGAGCTGTATGGTGGCTACACCTTC; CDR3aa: CASRELYGGYTF
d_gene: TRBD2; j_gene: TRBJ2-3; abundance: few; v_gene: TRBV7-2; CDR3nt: TGTGCCAGCAGCCCTACCGGTCGGCTAGCGGGCACAGATACGCAGTATTTT; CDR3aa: CASSPTGRLAGTDTQYF
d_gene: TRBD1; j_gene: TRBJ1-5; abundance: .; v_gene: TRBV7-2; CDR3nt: TGTGCCAGCAGCTCACAGGGGGTAGATCAGCCCCAGCATTTT; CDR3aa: CASSSQGVDQPQHF
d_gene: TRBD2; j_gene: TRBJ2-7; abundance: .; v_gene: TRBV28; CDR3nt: TGTGCCAGCAGTTCCCCCGGGGGGGTAAAGTACGAGCAGTACTTC; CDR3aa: CASSSPGGVKYEQYF
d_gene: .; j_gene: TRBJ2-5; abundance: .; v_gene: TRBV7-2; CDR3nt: TGTGCCAGCAGCTTCCCCCCGGGGACCCAGTACTTC; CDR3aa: CASSFPPGTQYF
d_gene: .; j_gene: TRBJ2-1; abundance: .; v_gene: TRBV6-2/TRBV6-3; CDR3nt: TGTCCTGGGGTCACTGGGAGTCGCCGGGGTTGGCTCTTC; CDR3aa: CPGVTGSRRGWLF
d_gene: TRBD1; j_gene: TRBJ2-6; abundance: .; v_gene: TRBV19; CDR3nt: TGTGCCAGTTCAACCCCGGGACAGCCGTTGGTCCTGACTTTC; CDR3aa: CASSTPGQPLVLTF
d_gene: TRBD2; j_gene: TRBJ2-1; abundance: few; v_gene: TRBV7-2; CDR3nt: TGTGCCAGCAGCTTTAGCGGGGGGGATGTTAAGCAGTTCTTC; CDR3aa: CASSFSGGDVKQFF
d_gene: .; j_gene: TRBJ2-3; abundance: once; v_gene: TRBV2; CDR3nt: TGTGCCAGCACCGAAAGGCTAGCCCTAGGGGATACGCAGTATTTT; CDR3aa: CASTERLALGDTQYF
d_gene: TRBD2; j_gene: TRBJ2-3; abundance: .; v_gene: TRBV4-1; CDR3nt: TGCGCCAGCAGCCAAGAGGCTAGCGGGATGAACACAGATACGCAGTATTTT; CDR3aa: CASSQEASGMNTDTQYF
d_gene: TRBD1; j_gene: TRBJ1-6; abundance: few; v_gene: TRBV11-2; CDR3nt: TGTGCCAGCAGTTCCTCCGGGACAGGGAATTCACCCCTCCACTTT; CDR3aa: CASSSSGTGNSPLHF
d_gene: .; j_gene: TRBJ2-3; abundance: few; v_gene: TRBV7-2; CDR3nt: TGTGCCAGCGGAGTGCGCTGGCCGGATACGCAGTATTTT; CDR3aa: CASGVRWPDTQYF
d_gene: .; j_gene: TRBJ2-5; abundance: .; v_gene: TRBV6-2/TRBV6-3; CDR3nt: TGTGCCAGCACCCCCCATGGAGGTTTAGAGACCCAGTACTTC; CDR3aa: CASTPHGGLETQYF
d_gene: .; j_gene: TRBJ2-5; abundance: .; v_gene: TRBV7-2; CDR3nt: TGTGCCAGCAGCTTTCGCGGAATGACCCAAGAGACCCAGTACTTC; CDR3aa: CASSFRGMTQETQYF
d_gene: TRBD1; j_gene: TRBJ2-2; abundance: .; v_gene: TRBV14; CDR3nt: TGTGCCAGCGGGGGACAGGCGAACACCGGGGAGCTGTTTTTT; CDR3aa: CASGGQANTGELFF
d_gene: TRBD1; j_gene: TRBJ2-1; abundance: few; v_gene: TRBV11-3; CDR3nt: TGTGCTAGCAGCCTCTCGGGACAGAGTATCTCGCGCAATGAGCAGTTCTTC; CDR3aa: CASSLSGQSISRNEQFF
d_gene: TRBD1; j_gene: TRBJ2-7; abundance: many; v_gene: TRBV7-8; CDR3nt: TGTGCCAGCAGCCTTCCAGACCGGGACAGGGGGCGAGAGCAGTACTTC; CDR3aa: CASSLPDRDRGREQYF
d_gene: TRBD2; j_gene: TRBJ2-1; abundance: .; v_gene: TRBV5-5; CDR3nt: TGTGCCAGCAGCTTTAGTCTAGCGGGATTAAATGAGCAGTTCTTC; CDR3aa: CASSFSLAGLNEQFF
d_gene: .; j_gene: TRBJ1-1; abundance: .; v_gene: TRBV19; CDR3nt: TGTGCCAGTAGTAGCCGACCCCGGTCTGACACTGAAGCTTTCTTT; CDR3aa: CASSSRPRSDTEAFF
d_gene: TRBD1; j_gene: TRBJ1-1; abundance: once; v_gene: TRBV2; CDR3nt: TGTGCCAGCAACTTGGACAGGAGGGTAGAAGCTTTCTTT; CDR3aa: CASNLDRRVEAFF
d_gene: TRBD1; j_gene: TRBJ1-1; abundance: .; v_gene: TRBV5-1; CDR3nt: TGCGCCAGCCGGACAGGGGCCACGAGGGGGACTGAAGCTTTCTTT; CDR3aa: CASRTGATRGTEAFF
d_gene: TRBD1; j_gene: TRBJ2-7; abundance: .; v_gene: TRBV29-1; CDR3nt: TGCAGCGTTGCGAGGTCCACAGGGGATTTATACGAGCAGTACTTC; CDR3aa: CSVARSTGDLYEQYF
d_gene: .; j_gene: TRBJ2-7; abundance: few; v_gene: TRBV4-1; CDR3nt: TGCGCCAGCAGCCACTTCGACTACGAGCAGTACTTC; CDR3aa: CASSHFDYEQYF